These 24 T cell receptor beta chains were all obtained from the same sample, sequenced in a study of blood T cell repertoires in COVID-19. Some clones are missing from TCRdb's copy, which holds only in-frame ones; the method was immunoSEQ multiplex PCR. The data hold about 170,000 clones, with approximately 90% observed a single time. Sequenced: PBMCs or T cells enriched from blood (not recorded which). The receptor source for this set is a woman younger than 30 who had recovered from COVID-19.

CDR3 in DNA: TGTGCCAGCAGCGTAGGTCTAGAGATCTACGAGCAGTACTTC. Encoded protein: CASSVGLEIYEQYF. This sequence joins TRBV9 and TRBJ2-7; D is unresolved. This CDR3 contains 14 residues. Trimming shortened V by 0 bases and J by 3 bases, and 10 bases separated the two germline ends. In germline, CDR1 is SGDLS, CDR2 YYNGEE.

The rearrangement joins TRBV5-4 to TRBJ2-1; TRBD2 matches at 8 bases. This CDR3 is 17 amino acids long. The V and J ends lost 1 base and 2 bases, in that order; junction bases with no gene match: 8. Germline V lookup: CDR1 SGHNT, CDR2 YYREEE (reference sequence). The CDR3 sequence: CASSLPPRRGAYNEQFF. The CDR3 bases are TGTGCCAGCAGCTTGCCCCCCCGGCGGGGGGCCTACAATGAGCAGTTCTTC.

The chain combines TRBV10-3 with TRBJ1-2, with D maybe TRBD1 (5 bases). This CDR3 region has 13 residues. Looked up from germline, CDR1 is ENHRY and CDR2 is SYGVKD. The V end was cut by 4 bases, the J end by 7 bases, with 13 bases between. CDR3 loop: CAISGQQESGYTF. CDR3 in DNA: TGTGCCATCAGTGGTCAACAGGAATCTGGCTACACCTTC.

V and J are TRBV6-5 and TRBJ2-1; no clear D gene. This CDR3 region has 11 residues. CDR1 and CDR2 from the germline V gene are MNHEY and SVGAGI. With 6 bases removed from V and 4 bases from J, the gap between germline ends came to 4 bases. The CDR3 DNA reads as TGTGCCAGCAGATATTACAATGAGCAGTTCTTC. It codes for CASRYYNEQFF.

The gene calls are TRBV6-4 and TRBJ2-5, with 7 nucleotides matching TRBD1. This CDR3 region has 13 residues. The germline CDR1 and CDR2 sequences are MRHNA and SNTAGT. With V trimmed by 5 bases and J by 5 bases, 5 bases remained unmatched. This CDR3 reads CASSKGASETQYF. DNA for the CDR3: TGTGCCAGCAGTAAGGGGGCGAGTGAGACCCAGTACTTC.

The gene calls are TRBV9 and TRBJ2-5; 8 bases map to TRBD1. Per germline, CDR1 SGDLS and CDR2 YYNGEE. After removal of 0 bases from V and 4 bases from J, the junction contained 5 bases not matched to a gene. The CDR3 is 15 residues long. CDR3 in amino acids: CASSVEGTGGETQYF. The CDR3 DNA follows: TGTGCCAGCAGCGTAGAAGGGACAGGAGGAGAGACCCAGTACTTC.

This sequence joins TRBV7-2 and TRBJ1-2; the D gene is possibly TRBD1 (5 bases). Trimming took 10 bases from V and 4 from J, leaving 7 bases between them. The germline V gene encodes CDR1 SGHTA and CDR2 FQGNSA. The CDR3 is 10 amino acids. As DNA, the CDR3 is TGTACCACAGGGCGCTATGGCTACACCTTC. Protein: CTTGRYGYTF.

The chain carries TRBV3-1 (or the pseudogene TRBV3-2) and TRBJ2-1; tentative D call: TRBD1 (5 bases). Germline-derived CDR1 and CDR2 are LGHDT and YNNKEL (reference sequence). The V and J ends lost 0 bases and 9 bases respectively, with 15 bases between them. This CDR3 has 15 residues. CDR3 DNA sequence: TGTGCCAGCAGCCAAGACAGGGTAGTGTATCGTGAGCAGTTCTTC. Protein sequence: CASSQDRVVYREQFF.

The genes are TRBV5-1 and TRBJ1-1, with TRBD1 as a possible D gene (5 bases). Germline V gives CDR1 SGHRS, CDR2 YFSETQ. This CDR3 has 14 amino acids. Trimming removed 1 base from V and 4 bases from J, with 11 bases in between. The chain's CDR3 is CASSLQGPSTEAFF. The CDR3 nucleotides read TGCGCCAGCAGCTTGCAGGGCCCGAGCACTGAAGCTTTCTTT.

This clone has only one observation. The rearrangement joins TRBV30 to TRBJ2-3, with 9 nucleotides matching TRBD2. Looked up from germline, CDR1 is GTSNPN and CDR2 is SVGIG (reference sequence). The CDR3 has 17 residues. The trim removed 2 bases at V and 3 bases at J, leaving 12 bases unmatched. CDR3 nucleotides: TGTGCCTGGAGTTCTCCGCGGAGCGGGAGGTCGACAGATACGCAGTATTTT. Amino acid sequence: CAWSSPRSGRSTDTQYF.

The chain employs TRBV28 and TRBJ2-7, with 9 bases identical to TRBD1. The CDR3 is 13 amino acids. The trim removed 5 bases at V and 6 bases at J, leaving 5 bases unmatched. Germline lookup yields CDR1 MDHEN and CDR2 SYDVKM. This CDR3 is CASSNGTGREQYF. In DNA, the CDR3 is TGTGCCAGCAGTAACGGGACAGGGCGCGAGCAGTACTTC.

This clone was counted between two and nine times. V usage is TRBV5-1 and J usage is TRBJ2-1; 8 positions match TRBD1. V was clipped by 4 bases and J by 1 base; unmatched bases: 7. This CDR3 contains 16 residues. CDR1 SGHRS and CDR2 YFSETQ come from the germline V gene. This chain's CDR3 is CASSGGTGDSYNEQFF. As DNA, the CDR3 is TGCGCCAGCAGCGGTGGGACAGGCGATTCCTACAATGAGCAGTTCTTC.

The CDR3 reads CASSLWLAGGTTDTQYF. The CDR3 nucleotides read TGTGCCAGCAGTTTATGGTTAGCGGGAGGGACCACAGATACGCAGTATTTT. J is TRBJ2-3 and V is TRBV27, with 11 bases fitting TRBD2. J lost 2 bases, V lost 1 base, and 5 bases had no gene match. CDR3 size: 17 residues. CDR1 is MNHEY and CDR2 is SMNVEV in the germline V gene (reference sequence).

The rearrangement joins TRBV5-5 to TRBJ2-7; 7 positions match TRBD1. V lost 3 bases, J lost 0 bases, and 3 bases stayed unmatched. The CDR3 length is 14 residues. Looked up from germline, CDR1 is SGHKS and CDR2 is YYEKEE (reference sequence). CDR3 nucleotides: TGTGCCAGCAGCTGGGGACAGAGCTCCTACGAGCAGTACTTC. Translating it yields CASSWGQSSYEQYF.

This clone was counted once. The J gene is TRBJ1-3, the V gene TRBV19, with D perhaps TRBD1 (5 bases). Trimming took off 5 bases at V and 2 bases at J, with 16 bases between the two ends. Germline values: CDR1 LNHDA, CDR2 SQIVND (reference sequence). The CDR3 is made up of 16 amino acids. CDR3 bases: TGTGCCAGTAGTCCCCGGAGGGGATCACCTGGAAACACCATATATTTT. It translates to CASSPRRGSPGNTIYF.

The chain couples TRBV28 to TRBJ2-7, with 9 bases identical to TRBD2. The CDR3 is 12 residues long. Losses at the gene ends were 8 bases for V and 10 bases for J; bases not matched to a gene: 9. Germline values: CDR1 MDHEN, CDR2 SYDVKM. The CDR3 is CASQASGNRQYF. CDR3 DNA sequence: TGTGCCAGCCAGGCTAGCGGGAACCGACAGTACTTC.

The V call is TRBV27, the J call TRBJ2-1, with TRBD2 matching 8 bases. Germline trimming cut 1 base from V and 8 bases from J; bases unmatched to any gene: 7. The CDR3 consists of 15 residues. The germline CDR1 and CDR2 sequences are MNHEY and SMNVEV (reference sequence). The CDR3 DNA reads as TGTGCCAGCAGTTTATTGGTAGCGGGAACTGATGAGCAGTTCTTC. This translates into CASSLLVAGTDEQFF.

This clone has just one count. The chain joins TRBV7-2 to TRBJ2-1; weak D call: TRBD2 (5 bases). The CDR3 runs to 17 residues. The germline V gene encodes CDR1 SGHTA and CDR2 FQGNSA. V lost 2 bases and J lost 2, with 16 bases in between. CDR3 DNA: TGTGCCAGCAGCTTAAATTTGGTACTAGACACCTACAATGAGCAGTTCTTC. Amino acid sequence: CASSLNLVLDTYNEQFF.

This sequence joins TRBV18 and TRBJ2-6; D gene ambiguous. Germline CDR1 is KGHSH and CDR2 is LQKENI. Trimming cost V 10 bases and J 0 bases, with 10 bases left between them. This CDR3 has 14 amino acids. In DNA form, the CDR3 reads TGTGCCATTACACCCCACTCTGGGGCCAACGTCCTGACTTTC. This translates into CAITPHSGANVLTF.

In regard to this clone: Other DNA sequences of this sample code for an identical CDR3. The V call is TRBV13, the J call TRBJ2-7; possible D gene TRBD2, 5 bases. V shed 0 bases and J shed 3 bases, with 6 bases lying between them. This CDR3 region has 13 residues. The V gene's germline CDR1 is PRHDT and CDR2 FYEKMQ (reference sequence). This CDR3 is CASSLGRGYEQYF. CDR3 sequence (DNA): TGTGCCAGCAGCTTAGGCCGGGGCTACGAGCAGTACTTC.

CDR3 region: CSAEMIGIQYF. For the CDR3, the DNA is TGCAGTGCGGAGATGATCGGCATTCAGTACTTC. J is TRBJ2-4 and V is TRBV20-1; D remains ambiguous. Germline V lookup: CDR1 DFQATT, CDR2 SNEGSKA (reference sequence). The CDR3 is 11 residues long. Trimming cost V 6 bases and J 9 bases, with 12 bases left between them.

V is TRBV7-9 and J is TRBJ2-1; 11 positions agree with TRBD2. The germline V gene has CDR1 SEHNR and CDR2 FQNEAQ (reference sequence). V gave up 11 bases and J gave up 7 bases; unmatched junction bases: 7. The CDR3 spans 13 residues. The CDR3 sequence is CAGLAGGGNEQFF. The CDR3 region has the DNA TGTGCCGGATTAGCGGGAGGGGGGAATGAGCAGTTCTTC.

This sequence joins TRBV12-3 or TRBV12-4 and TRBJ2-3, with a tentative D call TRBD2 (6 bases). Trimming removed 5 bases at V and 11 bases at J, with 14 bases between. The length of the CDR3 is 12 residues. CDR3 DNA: TGTGCCAGCAGTCCACCCGCCGGGAGGCAGTATTTT. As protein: CASSPPAGRQYF.

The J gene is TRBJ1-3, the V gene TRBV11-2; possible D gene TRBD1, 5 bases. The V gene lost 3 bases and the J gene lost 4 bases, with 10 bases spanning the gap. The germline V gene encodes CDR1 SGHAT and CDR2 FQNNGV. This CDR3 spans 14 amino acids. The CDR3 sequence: CASSLGPEGNTIYF. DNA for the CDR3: TGTGCCAGCAGCTTGGGGCCGGAAGGAAACACCATATATTTT.